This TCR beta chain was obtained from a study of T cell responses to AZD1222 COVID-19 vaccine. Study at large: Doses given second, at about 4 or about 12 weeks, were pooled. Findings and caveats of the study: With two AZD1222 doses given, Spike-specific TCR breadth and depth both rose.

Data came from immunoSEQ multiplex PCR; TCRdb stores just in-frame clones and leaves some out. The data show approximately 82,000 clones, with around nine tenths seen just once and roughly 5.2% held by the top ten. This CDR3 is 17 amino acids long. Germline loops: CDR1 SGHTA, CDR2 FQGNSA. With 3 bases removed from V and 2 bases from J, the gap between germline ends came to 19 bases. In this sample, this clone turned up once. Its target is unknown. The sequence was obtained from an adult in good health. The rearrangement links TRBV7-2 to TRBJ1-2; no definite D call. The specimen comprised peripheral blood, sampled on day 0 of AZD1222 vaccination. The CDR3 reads CASSFGGLGAQNYGYTF. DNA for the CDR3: TGTGCCAGCAGCTTCGGCGGCCTTGGAGCACAGAACTATGGCTACACCTTC. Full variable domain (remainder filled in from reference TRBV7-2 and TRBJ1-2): GAGVSQSPSNKVTEKGKDVELRCDPISGHTALYWYRQSLGQGLEFLIYFQGNSAPDKSGLPSDRFSAERTGGSVSTLTIQRTQQEDSAVYLCASSFGGLGAQNYGYTFGSGTRLTVV.